The T cell receptor (beta chain) under discussion was sequenced for a study of blood T cell repertoires in COVID-19. Study information: Spain, Italy and the United States supplied samples that represented acute and convalescent COVID-19.

Study processing details: The assay estimated nucleated cells by amplifying reference gene primers. Sequenced by immunoSEQ multiplex PCR; TCRdb stores in-frame clones only, minus some. D and trimming come from the DNA, and the V and J calls and clone size come from that table. The sample has about 98,000 clones, roughly 87% seen once. The CDR3 spans 12 residues. Germline values: CDR1 MGHRA, CDR2 YSYEKL. Of note for this clone: One end of the junction fails to match germline, which may point to a read error.

The gene calls are TRBV4-1 and TRBJ2-7; 8 nucleotides match TRBD2. Sequenced material: peripheral blood. The TCR comes from a man at least 80 years old with acute or convalescent COVID-19. The CDR3 sequence is CASSQTSGLFTF. CDR3 coding DNA: TGCGCCAGCAGCCAAACTAGCGGACTTTTTACCTTC.